Sequencing of this T cell receptor beta chain was carried out in a study of cytomegalovirus exposure and HLA in healthy donors. Study-wide background: Unique TCRs numbering roughly 85 million, obtained from HLA-typed donors, made up an early data release.

PCR used 60 Vbeta primers and 13 Jbeta primers. Data came from immunoSEQ multiplex PCR; TCRdb stores just in-frame clones and leaves some out. The sample consists of approximately 210,000 clones, approximately 80% of them appearing once. Trimming removed 2 bases from V and 2 bases from J; junction bases left unmatched: 1. Germline CDR1 and CDR2: SGHRS and YFSETQ. This CDR3 comprises 14 residues. This chain connects TRBV5-1 to TRBJ1-2; 9 bases are a match to TRBD1. Sequencing input: PBMCs. The origin of this receptor is a woman in her forties or fifties in good health and CMV-seropositive. The CDR3 DNA sequence: TGCGCCAGCAGCTTTGGACAGGGGAACTATGGCTACACCTTC. Its translation is CASSFGQGNYGYTF.